This T cell receptor (beta chain) was sequenced in a study of shared clonotypes between healthy human individuals. Selected positively for CCR7 and CD45RO-negative, naive CD8 cells excluded terminally differentiated effector memory CD45RA+ cells. The donors, all of them Caucasian adults, lived in Nashville, Tennessee. Details on this clone: The antigen is not known.

Findings and caveats of the study: Sampling was confined to blood; repertoires within tissues likely differ.

Germline V gene sequence: CDR1 GTSNPN, CDR2 SVGIG (reference sequence). This CDR3 has 16 residues. The V end lost 2 bases, the J end lost 5 bases, and 21 bases lay between the germline ends. At the deep level, the assay was run. Profiling relied on immunoSEQ multiplex PCR, and the TCRdb table lists in-frame clones only, not all of them. The sample lists 1.5 million to 2.5 million clones; over 85% were seen once. The receptor comes from a man between 18 and 29 years old in good health. The rearrangement uses TRBV30 and TRBJ2-5; a possible D gene is TRBD2 (5 bases). The sequencing input was naive CD8+ T cells sorted from blood. The CDR3 here is CAWSPLYLTSGETQYF. The DNA for the CDR3 is TGTGCCTGGAGTCCCCTTTACTTAACTAGTGGGGAGACCCAGTACTTC. Based on the CDR3 plus reference TRBV30 and TRBJ2-5, the full variable domain is SQTIHQWPATLVQPVGSPLSLECTVEGTSNPNLYWYRQAAGRGLQLLFYSVGIGQISSEVPQNLSASRPQDRQFILSSKKLLLSDSGFYLCAWSPLYLTSGETQYFGPGTRLLVL.